Presented here are 11 T cell receptor beta chains from one specimen sequenced in a study of OX40 agonist ivuxolimab in advanced cancers. The method was immunoSEQ multiplex PCR; TCRdb's version includes in-frame clones alone and lacks a portion of them. The sample lists tens of thousands of clones, about 82% occurring once. Sequencing used CD4+ or CD8+ T cells sorted from blood, obtained in a trial of the OX40 agonist ivuxolimab. These receptors all stem from an adult with an advanced solid tumor such as melanoma, head and neck, liver or kidney cancer.

The chain is built from TRBV30 and TRBJ2-1; TRBD2 aligns across 11 bases. The CDR3 loop spans 14 amino acids. V trimming: 2 bases; J trimming: 6 bases; junction bases outside the gene matches: 3. The germline V gene has CDR1 GTSNPN and CDR2 SVGIG (reference sequence). CDR3 in DNA: TGTGCCTGGAGTAGGACTAGCGGGTTCAATGAGCAGTTCTTC. Protein sequence: CAWSRTSGFNEQFF.

The rearrangement uses TRBV5-1 and TRBJ1-5; the D is unclear. Between the trimmed V and J ends, which lost 0 bases and 2 bases, there was a span of 9 bases. Germline V gives CDR1 SGHRS, CDR2 YFSETQ. CDR3 length: 15 residues. The CDR3 DNA sequence: TGCGCCAGCAGCTTGGACCCGGACGGCAATCAGCCCCAGCATTTT. Its protein product is CASSLDPDGNQPQHF.

This clone appeared once. The V and J genes are TRBV4-1 and TRBJ2-3; 16 positions agree with TRBD2. The trim removed 4 bases at V and 0 bases at J, leaving 7 bases unmatched. CDR1 is MGHRA, CDR2 YSYEKL, per germline. The CDR3 contains 19 residues. The CDR3, as DNA: TGCGCCAGCAGCCCACAGGGACTAGCGGGGGGGACTAGCACAGATACGCAGTATTTT. This encodes CASSPQGLAGGTSTDTQYF.

This chain connects TRBV29-1 to TRBJ2-3; D is undetermined. The V end was cut by 7 bases, the J end by 2 bases, with 16 bases between. Germline V gene lookup returns CDR1 SQVTM and CDR2 ANQGSEA. CDR3 length: 14 residues. CDR3 sequence (DNA): TGCAGCGCTCGAGAAGGGATAAACACAGATACGCAGTATTTT. Its translation is CSAREGINTDTQYF.

This sequence joins TRBV9 and TRBJ2-3; either TRBD1 or TRBD2 may fit D (5 bases each). The CDR3 totals 15 residues. From germline, CDR1 is SGDLS and CDR2 YYNGEE. Trimming cost V 2 bases and J 1 base, with 11 bases left between them. The CDR3 nucleotides read TGTGCCAGCAGCGTCACTGGGGGTGGCACAGATACGCAGTATTTT. It translates to CASSVTGGGTDTQYF.

The rearrangement uses TRBV7-9 and TRBJ2-2, with D tentatively TRBD2 (5 bases). CDR1 and CDR2 from the germline V gene are SEHNR and FQNEAQ (reference sequence). V gave up 3 bases and J gave up 6 bases, with 5 bases separating them. The CDR3 contains 12 residues. The DNA of the CDR3 is TGTGCCAGCAGCTTGAGGGCCGGGGAGCTGTTTTTT. It translates to CASSLRAGELFF.

The chain combines TRBV7-6 with TRBJ2-5, with 7 bases fitting TRBD2. Germline V CDR1 and CDR2: SGHVS, FNYEAQ. Germline trimming cut 2 bases from V and 4 bases from J; bases unmatched to any gene: 4. This CDR3 region has 14 residues. The CDR3: CASSLPGGLETQYF. DNA for the CDR3: TGTGCCAGCAGCTTACCGGGGGGATTAGAGACCCAGTACTTC.

This rearrangement joins TRBV2 to TRBJ2-3, with TRBD2 matching over 11 bases. Germline assignment: CDR1 SNHLY and CDR2 FYNNEI. CDR3 length: 15 amino acids. V shed 6 bases and J 4 bases; nucleotides not matched to a gene: 6. CDR3 DNA sequence: TGTGCCAGCAGGCTTAGCGGGGGGGCCGCAGATACGCAGTATTTT. Translating it yields CASRLSGGAADTQYF.

CDR3 DNA sequence: TGTGCCAGCAGTCTCCTAGCGGGGAACACAGATACGCAGTATTTT. The encoded protein is CASSLLAGNTDTQYF. The rearrangement uses TRBV28 and TRBJ2-3, with TRBD2 matching 9 bases. Trimming cost V 5 bases and J 2 bases; bases outside gene matches: 5. Germline CDR1 reads MDHEN; CDR2 reads SYDVKM. The CDR3 loop spans 15 amino acids.

The gene calls are TRBV5-1 and TRBJ2-7; 7 nucleotides match TRBD1. Germline-derived CDR1 and CDR2 are SGHRS and YFSETQ. This CDR3 is built from 14 residues. With 4 bases clipped from V and 0 bases from J, the junction kept 4 bases outside the gene matches. The CDR3 loop reads CASSLSGGSYEQYF. CDR3 nucleotide sequence: TGCGCCAGCAGCCTTTCAGGGGGCTCCTACGAGCAGTACTTC.

This clone showed up just once. The chain combines TRBV7-2 with TRBJ2-7, with D unclear. Looked up from germline, CDR1 is SGHTA and CDR2 is FQGNSA. CDR3 size: 15 residues. V was shortened by 2 bases and J by 2 bases, with 13 bases between the two germline ends. The chain's CDR3 is CASSLQGSAAYEQYF. The CDR3, as DNA: TGTGCCAGCAGCTTACAAGGATCTGCGGCCTACGAGCAGTACTTC.